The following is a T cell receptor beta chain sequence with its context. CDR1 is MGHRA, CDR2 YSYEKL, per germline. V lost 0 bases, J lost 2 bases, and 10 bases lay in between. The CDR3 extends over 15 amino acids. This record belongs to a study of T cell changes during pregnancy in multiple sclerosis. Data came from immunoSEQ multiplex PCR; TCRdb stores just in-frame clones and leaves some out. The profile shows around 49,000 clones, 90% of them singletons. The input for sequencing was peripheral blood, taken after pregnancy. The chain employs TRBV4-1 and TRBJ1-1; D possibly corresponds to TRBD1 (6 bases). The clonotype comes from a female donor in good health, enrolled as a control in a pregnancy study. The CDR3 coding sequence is TGCGCCAGCAGCCAAGATGGACAGAAAAACACTGAAGCTTTCTTT. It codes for CASSQDGQKNTEAFF.